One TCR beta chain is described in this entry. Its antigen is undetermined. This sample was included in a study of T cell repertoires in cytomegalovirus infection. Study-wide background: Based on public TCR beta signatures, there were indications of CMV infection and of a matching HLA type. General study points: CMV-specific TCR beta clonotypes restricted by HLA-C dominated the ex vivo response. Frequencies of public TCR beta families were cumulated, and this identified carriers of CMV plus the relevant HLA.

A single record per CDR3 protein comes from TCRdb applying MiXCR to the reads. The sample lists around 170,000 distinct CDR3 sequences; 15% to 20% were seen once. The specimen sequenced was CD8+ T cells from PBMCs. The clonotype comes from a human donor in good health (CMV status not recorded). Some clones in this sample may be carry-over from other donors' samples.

CDR3 DNA: TGTGCCAGCAGTTACTCGCTGGAAACCTACGAGCAGTACTTC. The encoded protein is CASSYSLETYEQYF. The genes are TRBV6-6 and TRBJ2-7, with D unresolved. CDR1 and CDR2 from the germline V gene are MNHNY and SVGAGI (reference sequence). Between the trimmed V and J ends, which lost 0 bases and 2 bases, there was a span of 8 bases. The CDR3 runs 14 residues.